This T cell receptor beta chain is from a study of cytomegalovirus exposure and HLA in healthy donors. Study conclusions and caveats: Data from an earlier analysis indicated that most TCR beta V segments were productive either about 87% or about 30% of the time.

Turning to this clone: Its cognate antigen is unknown.

60 Vbeta and 13 Jbeta primers were used in PCR. The method was immunoSEQ multiplex PCR; TCRdb's version includes in-frame clones alone and lacks a portion of them. The sample has approximately 140,000 clones; 70% to 80% are singletons. Healthy bone marrow donors made up the cohort. Trimming removed 8 bases from V and 1 base from J, with 15 bases in between. The CDR3 contains 15 residues. Germline-derived CDR1 and CDR2 are LNHNV and YYDKDF (reference sequence). The clonotype was recovered from a woman aged 60-75 years in good health and CMV-seronegative. V is TRBV15 and J is TRBJ1-3, with a tentative D call TRBD1 (5 bases). What was sequenced was PBMCs. CDR3 in amino acids: CATAGNTPSGNTIYF. CDR3 bases: TGTGCCACCGCAGGGAATACCCCATCTGGAAACACCATATATTTT.